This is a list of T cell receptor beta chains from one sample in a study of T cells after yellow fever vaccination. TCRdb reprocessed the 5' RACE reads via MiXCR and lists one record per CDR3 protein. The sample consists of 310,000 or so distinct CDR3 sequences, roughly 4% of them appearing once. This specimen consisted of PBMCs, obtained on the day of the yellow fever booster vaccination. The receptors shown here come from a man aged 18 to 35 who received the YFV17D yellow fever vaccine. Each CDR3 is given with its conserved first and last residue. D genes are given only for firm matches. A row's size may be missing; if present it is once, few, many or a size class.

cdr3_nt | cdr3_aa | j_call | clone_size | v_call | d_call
TGCGCCAGCAGCCAAGGTTCCCTGACTGAAGCTTTCTTT | CASSQGSLTEAFF | TRBJ1-1 | . | TRBV4-1 | .
TGCGCCGTCAGGGACTCTGGGGCCAACGTCCTGACTTTC | CAVRDSGANVLTF | TRBJ2-6 | . | TRBV5-1 | .
TGCAGCGTTGAAGATGTTCTGTTTGTCGGAAGCTCCTACAATGAGCAGTTCTTC | CSVEDVLFVGSSYNEQFF | TRBJ2-1 | . | TRBV29-1 | .
TGTGCCAGCAGCCACTCTAGCGGGGGGATTGAGCAGTTCTTC | CASSHSSGGIEQFF | TRBJ2-1 | many | TRBV12-3/TRBV12-4 | TRBD2
TGCAGCGTTGAACTGGGTTCCTACGAGCAGTACTTC | CSVELGSYEQYF | TRBJ2-7 | many | TRBV29-1 | .
TGTGCCAGCAGCCTCTACAGGGAGGGGGCTGAAGCTTTCTTT | CASSLYREGAEAFF | TRBJ1-1 | . | TRBV5-5 | .
TGTGCCAGCAGCCCTATCCTGGCAGGGGGCGGAGAGACCCAGTACTTC | CASSPILAGGGETQYF | TRBJ2-5 | . | TRBV21-1 | .
TGTGCCTGCGGGACCGGGGAGCTGTTTTTT | CACGTGELFF | TRBJ2-2 | . | TRBV12-3/TRBV12-4 | .
TGCGCCAGCAGGGGCGCCGACACAAGAAGCTCCTATAATTCACCCCTCCACTTT | CASRGADTRSSYNSPLHF | TRBJ1-6 | few | TRBV5-1 | .
TGCGCCAGCAGCATACCCGGGGGAAAAGAGACCCAGTACTTC | CASSIPGGKETQYF | TRBJ2-5 | few | TRBV5-1 | .
TGTGCCAGCAGCCAAGAGAGGCGGCCGGCTGAAGCTTTCTTT | CASSQERRPAEAFF | TRBJ1-1 | . | TRBV4-2 | .
TGTGCCAGCAGCTTAAGGTCACTCAGCGGAAAAGATACGCAGTATTTT | CASSLRSLSGKDTQYF | TRBJ2-3 | . | TRBV11-2 | .
TGTGCCAGCAGCCGTGAGGGGGGCCCCCTCTACACCTTC | CASSREGGPLYTF | TRBJ1-2 | many | TRBV6-1 | .
TGTGCCAGCAGCTTTGCGGCGGGAGAGGATACGCAGTATTTT | CASSFAAGEDTQYF | TRBJ2-3 | . | TRBV7-2 | TRBD2
TGTGCCAGCTCACCACCGGGACTAGCGGGGGGGGTCCAAGAGACCCAGTACTTC | CASSPPGLAGGVQETQYF | TRBJ2-5 | . | TRBV18 | TRBD2
TGCGCCAGCAGCTTGGATTGGGGGAACACTGAAGCTTTCTTT | CASSLDWGNTEAFF | TRBJ1-1 | few | TRBV5-1 | .
TGTGCCTGCTCCGGGACAATCATGAACACTGAAGCTTTCTTT | CACSGTIMNTEAFF | TRBJ1-1 | many | TRBV6-5 | .
TGCGCCAGCAGCCCCGCGGGGGGGGCCAACGTCCTGACTTTC | CASSPAGGANVLTF | TRBJ2-6 | many | TRBV5-1 | .
TGTGCCAGCAGTGACAGCGCTGGAAACACCATATATTTT | CASSDSAGNTIYF | TRBJ1-3 | few | TRBV12-3/TRBV12-4 | .
TGTGCCAGCAGCTTAGGATACAGCCACAATGAGCAGTTCTTC | CASSLGYSHNEQFF | TRBJ2-1 | . | TRBV7-2 | .
TGTGCCAGCAGCCAAAACGACAGGGTCAGGACCGGGGAGCTGTTTTTT | CASSQNDRVRTGELFF | TRBJ2-2 | many | TRBV6-2/TRBV6-3 | TRBD1
TGTGCCAGCTCACGAGGACAGGGGGCGAACACTGAAGCTTTCTTT | CASSRGQGANTEAFF | TRBJ1-1 | many | TRBV18 | TRBD1
TGTGCCAGCAGCTTAGGTACAGGGCTCTATGGCTACACCTTC | CASSLGTGLYGYTF | TRBJ1-2 | . | TRBV7-9 | .
TGCGCCAGCAGCCATGTGGGACTTCCCAATACGCAGTATTTT | CASSHVGLPNTQYF | TRBJ2-3 | few | TRBV4-1 | .
TGCGCCAGCAGCTTAGGGTCTAGCGGGGGAGTTTACAATGAGCAGTTCTTC | CASSLGSSGGVYNEQFF | TRBJ2-1 | . | TRBV5-1 | TRBD2
TGTGCCAGCAGCTTGGCGCCTGGGGGAAGCGGAACTGAAGCTTTCTTT | CASSLAPGGSGTEAFF | TRBJ1-1 | many | TRBV7-9 | .
TGCGCCAGCAGCTTGGTTTTGGGGGTTGGGGCCAACGTCCTGACTTTC | CASSLVLGVGANVLTF | TRBJ2-6 | many | TRBV5-1 | .
TGTGCTAGTGGTCCCCCGGACAGGGGCGTCGATACGCAGTATTTT | CASGPPDRGVDTQYF | TRBJ2-3 | few | TRBV12-5 | TRBD1
TGTGCCAGCAGCTCACCTCTCCGGGACAGACAAGAGACCCAGTACTTC | CASSSPLRDRQETQYF | TRBJ2-5 | many | TRBV5-6 | TRBD1
TGTGCCAGCTCACCAAGATACTATGTGGTTAGCTCCTACGAGCAGTACTTC | CASSPRYYVVSSYEQYF | TRBJ2-7 | . | TRBV18 | .
TGTGCCTGGAGTGTAGGGGGAAAACTGTTTTTT | CAWSVGGKLFF | TRBJ1-4 | . | TRBV30 | .
TGTGCCAGCAGCACGGACCCAGCCTACAATGAGCAGTTCTTC | CASSTDPAYNEQFF | TRBJ2-1 | few | TRBV3-1 | .
TGCAGTGCTCCCCCGGGACAGGGCCTCTATGGCTACACCTTC | CSAPPGQGLYGYTF | TRBJ1-2 | . | TRBV20-1 | TRBD1
TGTGCCAGCAGCCAACTCTACACAGATACGCAGTATTTT | CASSQLYTDTQYF | TRBJ2-3 | many | TRBV7-2 | .
TGTGCCAGCAGTCCTACGGCGGGACGGAATAATTCACCCCTCCACTTT | CASSPTAGRNNSPLHF | TRBJ1-6 | . | TRBV6-5 | .
TGCAGTGCTAGAGCGGGGGGAAGCTCCTACGAGCAGTACTTC | CSARAGGSSYEQYF | TRBJ2-7 | many | TRBV20-1 | TRBD2
TGTGCCAGCAGCTTGTCGGTCGGGACAGCCCCCTACGAGCAGTACTTC | CASSLSVGTAPYEQYF | TRBJ2-7 | few | TRBV5-5 | TRBD1
TGTGCCAGCAGTGACCGGGGGCTAAGCACAGATACGCAGTATTTT | CASSDRGLSTDTQYF | TRBJ2-3 | many | TRBV2 | .
TGTGCCAGCAGTTTAAGGGGGCAGGTCACCGGGGAGCTGTTTTTT | CASSLRGQVTGELFF | TRBJ2-2 | many | TRBV27 | TRBD1
TGCGCCAGCAGTGAGCCGGACAGGGGGCCTTACAATGAGCAGTTCTTC | CASSEPDRGPYNEQFF | TRBJ2-1 | few | TRBV10-2 | TRBD1
TGCGCCAGCAGTCAAATAAGGGGGGGACAGGGTAGGAATGAGCAGTTCTTC | CASSQIRGGQGRNEQFF | TRBJ2-1 | few | TRBV23-1 | TRBD1
TGTGCCATCAGTGAAGGAACTGAAGCTTTCTTT | CAISEGTEAFF | TRBJ1-1 | . | TRBV10-3 | .
TGTGCCAGCAGTCTCCGGGGACAGGGATACAATGAGCAGTTCTTC | CASSLRGQGYNEQFF | TRBJ2-1 | many | TRBV6-5 | TRBD1